The clone carrying this T cell receptor beta chain was recorded a few times. The data were obtained in a study of blood T cell repertoires in COVID-19. Looking at the study overall: Donors in the United States, Italy and Spain gave samples during acute or convalescent COVID-19.

Method: immunoSEQ multiplex PCR; TCRdb's copy keeps in-frame clones and lacks some. The sample holds over 140,000 clones, 70% to 80% seen once. In germline, CDR1 is SGHTS, CDR2 YDEGEE. V gave up 3 bases and J gave up 2 bases; unmatched junction bases: 9. The CDR3 is 16 residues long. The rearrangement links TRBV5-8 to TRBJ2-5; 8 nucleotides agree with TRBD1. The material sequenced was peripheral blood. This receptor was obtained from an elderly woman with active or convalescent COVID-19. CDR3 in amino acids: CASSYLLGQEQETQYF. CDR3 nucleotide sequence: TGTGCCAGCAGCTACCTACTGGGACAGGAACAAGAGACCCAGTACTTC.